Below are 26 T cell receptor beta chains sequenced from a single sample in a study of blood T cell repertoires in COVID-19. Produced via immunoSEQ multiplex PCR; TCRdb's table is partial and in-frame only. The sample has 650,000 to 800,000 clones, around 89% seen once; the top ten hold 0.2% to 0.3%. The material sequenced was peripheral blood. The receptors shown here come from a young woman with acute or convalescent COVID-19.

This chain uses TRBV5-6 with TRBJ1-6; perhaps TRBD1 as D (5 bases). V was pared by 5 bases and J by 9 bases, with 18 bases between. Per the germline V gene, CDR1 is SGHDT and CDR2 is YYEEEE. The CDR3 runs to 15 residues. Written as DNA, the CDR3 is TGTGCCAGCAGTACTATAGGGGCCTTCGGTTCACCCCTCCACTTT. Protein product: CASSTIGAFGSPLHF.

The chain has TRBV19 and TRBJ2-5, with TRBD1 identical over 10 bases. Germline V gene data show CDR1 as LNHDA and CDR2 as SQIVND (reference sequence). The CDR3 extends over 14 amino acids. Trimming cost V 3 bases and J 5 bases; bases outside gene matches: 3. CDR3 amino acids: CASSIGGQGETQYF. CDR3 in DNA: TGTGCCAGTAGTATTGGGGGACAGGGGGAGACCCAGTACTTC. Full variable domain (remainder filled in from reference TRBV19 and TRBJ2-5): DGGITQSPKYLFRKEGQNVTLSCEQNLNHDAMYWYRQDPGQGLRLIYYSQIVNDFQKGDIAEGYSVSREKKESFPLTVTSAQKNPTAFYLCASSIGGQGETQYFGPGTRLLVL.

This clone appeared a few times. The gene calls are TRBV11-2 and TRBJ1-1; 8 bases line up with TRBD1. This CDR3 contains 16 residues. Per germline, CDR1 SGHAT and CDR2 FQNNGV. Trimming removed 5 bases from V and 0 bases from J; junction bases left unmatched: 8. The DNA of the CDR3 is TGTGCCAGCAGCCCCCGGACAGGGTTCTTGAACACTGAAGCTTTCTTT. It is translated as CASSPRTGFLNTEAFF.

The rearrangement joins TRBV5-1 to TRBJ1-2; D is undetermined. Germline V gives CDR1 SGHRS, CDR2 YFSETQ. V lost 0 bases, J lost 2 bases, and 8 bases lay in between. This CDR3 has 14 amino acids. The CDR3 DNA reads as TGCGCCAGCAGCTTGGCACAGCAGAACTATGGCTACACCTTC. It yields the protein CASSLAQQNYGYTF.

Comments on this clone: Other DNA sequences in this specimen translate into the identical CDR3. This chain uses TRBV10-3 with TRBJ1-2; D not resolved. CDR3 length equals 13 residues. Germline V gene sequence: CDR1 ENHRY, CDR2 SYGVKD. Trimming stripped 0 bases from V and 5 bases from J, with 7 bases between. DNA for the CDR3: TGTGCCATCAGTGAGTCGAGGGATTATGGCTACACCTTC. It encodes CAISESRDYGYTF.

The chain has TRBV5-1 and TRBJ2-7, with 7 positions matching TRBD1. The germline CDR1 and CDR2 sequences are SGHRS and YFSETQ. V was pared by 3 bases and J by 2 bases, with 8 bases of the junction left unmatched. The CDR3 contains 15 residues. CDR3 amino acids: CASSSPDRATYEQYF. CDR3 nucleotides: TGCGCCAGCAGCTCCCCCGACAGGGCCACCTACGAGCAGTACTTC.

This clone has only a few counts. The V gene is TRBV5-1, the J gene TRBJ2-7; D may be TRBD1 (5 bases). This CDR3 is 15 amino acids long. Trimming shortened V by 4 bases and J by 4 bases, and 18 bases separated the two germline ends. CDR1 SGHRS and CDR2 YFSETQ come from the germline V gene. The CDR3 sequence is CASSPPEGAKYEQYF. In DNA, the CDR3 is TGCGCCAGCAGCCCGCCAGAAGGGGCCAAATACGAGCAGTACTTC.

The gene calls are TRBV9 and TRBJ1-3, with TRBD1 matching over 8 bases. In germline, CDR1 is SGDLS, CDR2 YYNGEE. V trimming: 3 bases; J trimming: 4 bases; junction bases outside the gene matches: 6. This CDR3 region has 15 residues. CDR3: CASSEGTGVGNTIYF. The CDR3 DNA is TGTGCCAGCAGCGAAGGGACAGGAGTCGGAAACACCATATATTTT.

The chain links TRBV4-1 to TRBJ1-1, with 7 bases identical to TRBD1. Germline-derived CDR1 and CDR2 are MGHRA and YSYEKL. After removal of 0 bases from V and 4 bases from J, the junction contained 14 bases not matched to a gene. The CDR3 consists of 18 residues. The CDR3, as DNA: TGCGCCAGCAGCCAAGATCGGAACAGGGGAGGAGTAGGCACTGAAGCTTTCTTT. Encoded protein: CASSQDRNRGGVGTEAFF.

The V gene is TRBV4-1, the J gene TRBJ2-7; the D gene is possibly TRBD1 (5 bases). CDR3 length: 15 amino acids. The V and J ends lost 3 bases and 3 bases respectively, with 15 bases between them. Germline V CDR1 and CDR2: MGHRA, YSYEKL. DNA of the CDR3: TGCGCCAGCAGCCAGATCGACAGCCTTGACTACGAGCAGTACTTC. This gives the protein CASSQIDSLDYEQYF.

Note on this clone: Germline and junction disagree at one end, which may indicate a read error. This CDR3 reads CASRYSRDSNQPQHF. The DNA of the CDR3 is TGTGCCAGCAGATACTCCCGGGATAGCAATCAGCCCCAGCATTTT. This sequence joins TRBV6-5 and TRBJ1-5, with unresolved D. There are 15 residues in the CDR3. Germline V gene lookup returns CDR1 MNHEY and CDR2 SVGAGI.

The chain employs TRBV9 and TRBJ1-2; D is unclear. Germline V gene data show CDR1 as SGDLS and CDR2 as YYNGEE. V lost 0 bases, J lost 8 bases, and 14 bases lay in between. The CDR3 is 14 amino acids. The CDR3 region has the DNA TGTGCCAGCAGCGTAGGAGGGCTGCCCGTAGGCTACACCTTC. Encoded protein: CASSVGGLPVGYTF.

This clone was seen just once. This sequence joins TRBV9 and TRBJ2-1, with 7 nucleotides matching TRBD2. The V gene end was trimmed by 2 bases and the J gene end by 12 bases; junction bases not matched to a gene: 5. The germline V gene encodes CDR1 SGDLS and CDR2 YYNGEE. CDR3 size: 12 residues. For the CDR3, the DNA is TGTGCCAGCAGCGTCACGGGAGGCTTGCAGTTCTTC. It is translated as CASSVTGGLQFF.

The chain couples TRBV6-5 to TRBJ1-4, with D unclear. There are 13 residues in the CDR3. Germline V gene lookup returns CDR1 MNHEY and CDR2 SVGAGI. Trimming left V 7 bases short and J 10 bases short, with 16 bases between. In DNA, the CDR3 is TGTGCCAGCACGTTGAGGGTTAGGGTAAAACTGTTTTTT. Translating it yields CASTLRVRVKLFF.

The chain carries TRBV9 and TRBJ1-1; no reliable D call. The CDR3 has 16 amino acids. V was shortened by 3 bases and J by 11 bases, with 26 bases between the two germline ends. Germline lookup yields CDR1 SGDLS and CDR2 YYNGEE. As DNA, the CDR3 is TGTGCCAGCAGCGCCCACAACCTCGGGAACCCCGACGAGGCTTTCTTT. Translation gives CASSAHNLGNPDEAFF.

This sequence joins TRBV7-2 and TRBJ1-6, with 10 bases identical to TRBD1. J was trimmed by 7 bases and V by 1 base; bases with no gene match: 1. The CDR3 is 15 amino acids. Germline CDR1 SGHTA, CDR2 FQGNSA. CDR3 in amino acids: CASSLVTGGNSPLHF. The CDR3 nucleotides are TGTGCCAGCAGCTTAGTGACAGGGGGCAATTCACCCCTCCACTTT.

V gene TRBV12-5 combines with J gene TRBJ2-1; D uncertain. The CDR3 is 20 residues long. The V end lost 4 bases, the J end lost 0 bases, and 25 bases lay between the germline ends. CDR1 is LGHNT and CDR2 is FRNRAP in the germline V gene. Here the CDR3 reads CASGSINSPGRSSSYNEQFF. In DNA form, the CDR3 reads TGTGCTAGTGGTTCGATAAACTCACCGGGTCGTAGTAGCTCCTACAATGAGCAGTTCTTC.

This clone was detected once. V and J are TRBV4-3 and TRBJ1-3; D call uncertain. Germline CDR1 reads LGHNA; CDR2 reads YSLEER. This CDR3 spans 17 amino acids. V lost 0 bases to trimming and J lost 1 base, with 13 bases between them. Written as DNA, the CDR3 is TGCGCCAGCAGCCAAGAATTCCGTCGGGTATCTGGAAACACCATATATTTT. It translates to CASSQEFRRVSGNTIYF.

The CDR3 loop reads CASSFSGTGDNGYTF. The CDR3 coding sequence is TGTGCCAGCAGCTTTTCCGGGACAGGGGACAATGGCTACACCTTC. The genes are TRBV7-9 and TRBJ1-2; TRBD1 matches 10 bases. The V gene's germline CDR1 is SEHNR and CDR2 FQNEAQ (reference sequence). The CDR3 covers 15 residues. Losses at the gene ends were 3 bases for V and 6 bases for J; bases not matched to a gene: 7.

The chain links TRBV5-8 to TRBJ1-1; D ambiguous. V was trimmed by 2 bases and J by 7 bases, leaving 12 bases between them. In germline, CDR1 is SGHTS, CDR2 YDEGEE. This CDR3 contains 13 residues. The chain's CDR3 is CASSFYIEGEAFF. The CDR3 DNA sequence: TGTGCCAGCAGCTTCTATATTGAGGGTGAAGCTTTCTTT.

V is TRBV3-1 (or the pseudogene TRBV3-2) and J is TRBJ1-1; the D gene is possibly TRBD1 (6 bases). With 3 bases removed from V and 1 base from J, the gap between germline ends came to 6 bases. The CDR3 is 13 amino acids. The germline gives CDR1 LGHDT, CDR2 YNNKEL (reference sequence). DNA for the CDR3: TGTGCCAGCAGCCAGGGGGCGAACACTGAAGCTTTCTTT. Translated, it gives CASSQGANTEAFF.

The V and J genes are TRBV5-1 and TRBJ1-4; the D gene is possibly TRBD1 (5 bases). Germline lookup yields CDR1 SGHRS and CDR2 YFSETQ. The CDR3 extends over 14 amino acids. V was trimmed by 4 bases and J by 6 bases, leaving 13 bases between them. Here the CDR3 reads CASSRRGFDEKLFF. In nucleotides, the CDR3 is TGCGCCAGCAGCAGAAGGGGTTTTGATGAAAAACTGTTTTTT.

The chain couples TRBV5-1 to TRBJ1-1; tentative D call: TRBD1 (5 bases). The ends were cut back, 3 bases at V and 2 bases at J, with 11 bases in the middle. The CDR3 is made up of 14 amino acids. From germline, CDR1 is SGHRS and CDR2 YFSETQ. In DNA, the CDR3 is TGCGCCAGCAGCTACACGACAGAAAACACTGAAGCTTTCTTT. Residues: CASSYTTENTEAFF.

CDR3 DNA sequence: TGTGCCAGCAGCCTAGGGAGGGGGGGGACTCGACGATATACGCAGTATTTT. Its translation is CASSLGRGGTRRYTQYF. The chain uses TRBV3-1 (or the pseudogene TRBV3-2) and TRBJ2-3; D may be TRBD2 (7 bases). Germline-derived CDR1 and CDR2 are LGHDT and YNNKEL (reference sequence). V was cut by 4 bases and J by 7 bases, with 24 bases left in between. The CDR3 spans 17 residues.

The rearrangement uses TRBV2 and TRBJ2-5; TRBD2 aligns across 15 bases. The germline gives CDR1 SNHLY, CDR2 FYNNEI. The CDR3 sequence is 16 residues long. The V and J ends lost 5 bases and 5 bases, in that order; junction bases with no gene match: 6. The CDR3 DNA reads TGTGCCAGCAGTTTGGCCGGGACTAGCGGGGGGGAGACCCAGTACTTC. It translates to CASSLAGTSGGETQYF.

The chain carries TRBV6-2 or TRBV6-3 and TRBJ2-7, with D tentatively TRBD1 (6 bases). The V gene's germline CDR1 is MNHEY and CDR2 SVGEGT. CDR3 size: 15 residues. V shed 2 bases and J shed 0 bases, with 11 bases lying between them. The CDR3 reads CASSYPGHVSYEQYF. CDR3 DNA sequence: TGTGCCAGCAGTTACCCGGGACACGTCTCCTACGAGCAGTACTTC.